This TCR beta chain was captured in a study of T cell responses to AZD1222 COVID-19 vaccine. Findings and limits, study-wide: Clonal diversity may have been underestimated, and the donors were mostly white British, with more females than males. A rise in Spike-specific TCR breadth and depth followed two AZD1222 doses. Seropositive AZD1222 recipients at baseline numbered only five or six.

This clone has just one count. Its antigen is still unknown. Some second doses came at about 4 weeks and others at about 12 weeks; these were pooled. The V gene end was trimmed by 5 bases and the J gene end by 2 bases; junction bases not matched to a gene: 4. CDR3 length: 14 amino acids. CDR1 is SQVTM, CDR2 ANQGSEA, per germline. Sequencing was performed with immunoSEQ multiplex PCR; in TCRdb, only in-frame clones are kept and a portion is missing. The table includes about 86,000 clones, around nine tenths detected once. This receptor was taken from an adult who received the AZD1222 COVID-19 vaccine. This chain joins TRBV29-1 and TRBJ2-1, with 9 positions matching TRBD2. The sample consisted of peripheral blood, taken 28 days after the second AZD1222 dose. This CDR3 reads CSVQAGGPYNEQFF. The CDR3 region has the DNA TGCAGCGTTCAGGCGGGAGGGCCCTACAATGAGCAGTTCTTC.